These 5 T cell receptor beta chains came from one sample sequenced in a study of blood T cell repertoires in COVID-19. TCRdb's table, derived via immunoSEQ multiplex PCR, lists solely in-frame clones and lacks some. The sample consists of over 350,000 clones, roughly 92% of them appearing once. The sample consisted of PBMCs or T cells enriched from blood (not recorded which). The receptors here all came from a woman in her thirties or forties who had been exposed to COVID-19.

J is TRBJ2-1 and V is TRBV12-3 or TRBV12-4; D gene uncertain. The CDR3 runs 13 residues. The germline V and J ends were trimmed by 2 bases and 12 bases, with 14 bases remaining between them. The DNA of the CDR3 is TGTGCCAGCAGTTTAAGGCAGAGCCTAGGGCAGTTCTTC. Its translation is CASSLRQSLGQFF.

The chain recombines TRBV6-5 with TRBJ2-1; 11 bases align to TRBD2. Trimming at V came to 6 bases and at J to 8 bases, leaving 6 bases not matched to a gene. CDR1 is MNHEY, CDR2 SVGAGI, per germline. The CDR3 is 14 residues long. DNA of the CDR3: TGTGCCAGCAGCTATAGCGGGAGGGTCGATGAGCAGTTCTTC. It translates to CASSYSGRVDEQFF.

The CDR3 loop reads CASKQGDGATNEKLFF. In nucleotides, the CDR3 is TGCGCCAGCAAGCAAGGCGACGGGGCAACTAATGAAAAACTGTTTTTT. The chain has TRBV5-1 and TRBJ1-4; D not resolved. V was pared by 6 bases and J by 0 bases, with 15 bases between. CDR3 length: 16 residues. The germline V gene encodes CDR1 SGHRS and CDR2 YFSETQ.

The rearrangement links TRBV5-1 to TRBJ1-6; no firm D call. Germline V gene sequence: CDR1 SGHRS, CDR2 YFSETQ. The CDR3 consists of 15 residues. V was shortened by 0 bases and J by 7 bases, with 11 bases between the two germline ends. The CDR3 sequence is CASSLDKGGNSPLHF. As DNA, the CDR3 is TGCGCCAGCAGCTTGGATAAGGGAGGCAATTCACCCCTCCACTTT.

The rearrangement joins TRBV27 to TRBJ1-3, with 11 bases identical to TRBD1. There are 15 residues in the CDR3. Trimming cost V 6 bases and J 4 bases; bases outside gene matches: 5. CDR1 is MNHEY, CDR2 SMNVEV, per germline (reference sequence). The CDR3 is CASSQGTGGGNTIYF. For the CDR3, the DNA is TGTGCCAGCAGCCAGGGGACAGGGGGAGGAAACACCATATATTTT.